This T cell receptor beta chain was profiled in a study of response to subunit inactivated influenza vaccine. Remarks on this clonotype: Its antigen remains unidentified.

Whole-study results and caveats: The authors suggested that few new T cells are recruited per seasonal influenza vaccination.

From the RT-PCR reads, TCRdb called clonotypes with MiXCR, one entry per CDR3 protein. The table records about 650,000 distinct CDR3 sequences, around 13% of them present only once. Sequences were derived from PBMCs from blood, sampled 14 to 15 days before vaccination. The receptor was isolated from a middle-aged man who received an inactivated influenza vaccine.

The CDR3 DNA follows: TGTGCCATCCGGGACGGGCCCTACGAGCAGTACTTC. Its translation: CAIRDGPYEQYF. The V gene is TRBV7-2, the J gene TRBJ2-7; D is perhaps TRBD1 or TRBD2 (5 bases each). Germline-derived CDR1 and CDR2 are SGHTA and FQGNSA. Trimming stripped 10 bases from V and 2 bases from J, with 12 bases between. The CDR3 is made up of 12 amino acids.